These 3 T cell receptor beta chains came from one sample sequenced in a study of blood T cells in healthy people across ages. A J-beta primer mix and a sample-barcoded 5' primer were used in a second PCR of roughly 7 to 12 cycles. TCRdb re-called the 5' RACE reads with MiXCR, one entry per CDR3 protein. The sample yields some 690,000 distinct CDR3 sequences, 22% seen once. Sequenced material: blood. These receptors originate from a man aged 70 or older in good health.

In its sample, this clonotype was seen a few times. The V call is TRBV6-5, the J call TRBJ2-3, with 8 bases aligning to TRBD1. CDR1 and CDR2 from the germline V gene are MNHEY and SVGAGI. The CDR3 has 14 amino acids. With V trimmed by 6 bases and J by 4 bases, 6 bases remained unmatched. CDR3 amino acids: CASRDRGWADTQYF. DNA of the CDR3: TGTGCCAGCAGAGACAGGGGCTGGGCAGATACGCAGTATTTT.

The chain joins TRBV18 to TRBJ2-1; 7 bases map to TRBD1. Germline CDR1 is KGHSH and CDR2 is LQKENI. The CDR3 runs to 15 residues. V was pared by 5 bases and J by 3 bases, with 7 bases of the junction left unmatched. The CDR3 region is CASSSTGALYNEQFF. The CDR3 DNA sequence: TGTGCCAGCTCATCAACAGGGGCCCTCTACAATGAGCAGTTCTTC.

The chain is built from TRBV29-1 and TRBJ2-4, with a weak D call TRBD2 (7 bases). This CDR3 region has 15 residues. The V gene lost 5 bases and the J gene lost 8 bases, with 22 bases spanning the gap. Germline V CDR1 and CDR2: SQVTM, ANQGSEA. CDR3: CSVRRGSIGRDIQYF. CDR3 nucleotides: TGCAGCGTTCGAAGGGGGTCAATTGGGAGGGACATTCAGTACTTC.